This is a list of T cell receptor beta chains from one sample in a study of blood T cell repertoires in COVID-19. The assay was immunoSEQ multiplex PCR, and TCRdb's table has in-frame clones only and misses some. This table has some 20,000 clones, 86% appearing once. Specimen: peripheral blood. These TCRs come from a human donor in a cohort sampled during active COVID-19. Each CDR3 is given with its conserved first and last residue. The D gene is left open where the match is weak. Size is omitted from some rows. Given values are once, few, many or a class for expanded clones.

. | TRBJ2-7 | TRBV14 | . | TGTGCCAGCAGCCAAGAAAGGTCTGCGGGACTCGACTTC | CASSQERSAGLDF
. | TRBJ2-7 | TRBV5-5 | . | TGTGCCAGCAGCTTGCCGTCCCGCGGTGGAGGCTCCTACGAGCAGTACTTC | CASSLPSRGGGSYEQYF
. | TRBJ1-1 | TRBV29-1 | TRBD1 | TGCAGCGTTGAAGACCCAACAGGGGCGAAGACTGAAGCTTTCTTT | CSVEDPTGAKTEAFF
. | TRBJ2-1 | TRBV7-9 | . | TGTGCCAGCACCCCGCTCAGCGGCGGCGAGCAGTTCTTC | CASTPLSGGEQFF
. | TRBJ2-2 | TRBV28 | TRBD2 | TGTGCCAGCAGTCCCATAGCGGGAGGGGGGCCCGGGGAGCTGTTTTTT | CASSPIAGGGPGELFF
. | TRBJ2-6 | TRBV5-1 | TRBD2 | TGCGCCAGCAGCTTGGGAGGGAGGGGTACTTTCTCTGGGGCCAACGTCCTGACTTTC | CASSLGGRGTFSGANVLTF
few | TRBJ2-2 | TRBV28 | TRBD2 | TGTGCCAGCAGCCCAGGACTAGCGGGACTATTCACCTTGAACACCGGGGAGCTGTTTTTT | CASSPGLAGLFTLNTGELFF
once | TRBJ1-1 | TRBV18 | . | TGTGCCAGCTCACCACTTGCGGGAAGTGAAGCTTTCTTT | CASSPLAGSEAFF
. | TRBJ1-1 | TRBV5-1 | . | TGCGCCAGCGGCGTCGGGGGGAACACTGAAGCTTTCTTT | CASGVGGNTEAFF
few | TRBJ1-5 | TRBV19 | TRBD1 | TGTGCCAGTAGTACCTCAGGACAGGGACAAGGGGGGAGCAATCAGCCCCAGCATTTT | CASSTSGQGQGGSNQPQHF
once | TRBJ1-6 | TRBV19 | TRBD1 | TGTGCCAGTAGGATATCGTCTTCAGGGGGGAATTCACCCCTCCACTTT | CASRISSSGGNSPLHF
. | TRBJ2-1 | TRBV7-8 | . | TGTGCCAGCAACCTAGAGGGATACAATGAGCAGTTCTTC | CASNLEGYNEQFF
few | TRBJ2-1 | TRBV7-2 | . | TGTGCCAGCAGCTTAGCGGGAGGCGCCTACAATGAGCAGTTCTTC | CASSLAGGAYNEQFF
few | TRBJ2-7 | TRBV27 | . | TGTGCCAGCAGTCAATCGCTGGGAGGCGAGCAGTACTTC | CASSQSLGGEQYF
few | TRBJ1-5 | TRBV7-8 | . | TGTGCCAGCAGCTTAGGAGCTCTCGGGAGCAATCAGCCCCAGCATTTT | CASSLGALGSNQPQHF
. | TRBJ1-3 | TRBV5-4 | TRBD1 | TGTGCCAGCAGCTTGGGACAGGGGAGCTCTGGAAACACCATATATTTT | CASSLGQGSSGNTIYF
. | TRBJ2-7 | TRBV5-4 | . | TGTGCCAGCAGCTTGCCGGGAGTAAGCAACGAGCAGTACTTC | CASSLPGVSNEQYF
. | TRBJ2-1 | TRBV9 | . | TGTGCCAGCAGCGTTGTAAATGAGCAGTTCTTC | CASSVVNEQFF
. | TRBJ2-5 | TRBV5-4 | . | TGTGCCAGCAGCAATTCGGACCAATTGGGGAGGGAGACCCAGTACTTC | CASSNSDQLGRETQYF
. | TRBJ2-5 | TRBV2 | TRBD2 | TGTGCCACCGGGACTAGCGGGATGAGACAAGAGACCCAGTACTTC | CATGTSGMRQETQYF
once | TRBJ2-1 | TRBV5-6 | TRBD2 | TGTGCCAGCAGCGGTAGCGGGAGAGCGTCCTACAATGAGCAGTTCTTC | CASSGSGRASYNEQFF